This T cell receptor (beta chain) comes out of a study of OX40 agonist ivuxolimab in advanced cancers. Study information: Patients' therapy was ivuxolimab, an antibody that acts as an agonist of OX40 (CD134).

This clone was counted at least ten times. Germline values: CDR1 LNHDA, CDR2 SQIVND (reference sequence). The CDR3 consists of 16 residues. V was trimmed by 9 bases and J by 4 bases, leaving 22 bases between them. Some clones are missing from TCRdb's copy, which holds only in-frame ones; the method was immunoSEQ multiplex PCR. Of tens of thousands of clones listed, around 85% are singletons. The V call is TRBV19, the J call TRBJ1-5, with D hard to call. The TCR sequence derives from an adult with an advanced solid tumor such as melanoma, head and neck, liver or kidney cancer. The sample consisted of CD4+ or CD8+ T cells sorted from blood, taken in a trial of the OX40 agonist ivuxolimab. The CDR3 DNA follows: TGTGCCAGCAGCCCTGGTAGGGCTTCGTGGAATCAGCCCCAGCATTTT. It translates to CASSPGRASWNQPQHF.